These T cell receptor beta chains were read from a single sample in a study of Ad26.COV2.S vaccination and SARS-CoV-2 variants. TCRdb's table, derived via immunoSEQ multiplex PCR, lists solely in-frame clones and lacks some. The data show about 320,000 clones, just over 85% seen once. This material consisted of peripheral blood, taken in a trial of Ad26.COV2.S vaccine versus placebo. The receptors here all came from a person between 18 and 59 years old who received the Ad26.COV2.S COVID-19 vaccine or a placebo. Both conserved end residues are part of each CDR3. A D gene is named only where the DNA matches it firmly. Size is omitted from some rows. Given values are once, few, many or a class for expanded clones.

>TRBV4-2|-|TRBJ2-2|few
CASSQAYSNTGELFF
TGTGCCAGCAGCCAAGCCTACTCTAACACCGGGGAGCTGTTTTTT
>TRBV12-3/TRBV12-4|-|TRBJ1-1|once
CASSFRSLGAFF
TGTGCCAGCAGTTTCAGGAGCCTTGGGGCTTTCTTT
>TRBV5-1|TRBD2|TRBJ2-2|-
CASSLVISGGANAGELFF
TGCGCCAGCAGCTTGGTCATTAGCGGGGGGGCCAACGCCGGGGAGCTGTTTTTT
>TRBV7-6|-|TRBJ2-5|-
CASSSGPFQETQYF
TGTGCCAGCAGCTCCGGCCCCTTCCAAGAGACCCAGTACTTC
>TRBV7-2|-|TRBJ2-7|-
CASSFAGTDSYEQYF
TGTGCCAGCAGCTTTGCCGGGACTGACTCCTACGAGCAGTACTTC
>TRBV7-9|-|TRBJ1-6|-
CASRLVGGGQRSSPLHF
TGTGCCAGCCGCTTAGTCGGGGGGGGACAAAGGAGTTCACCCCTCCACTTT
>TRBV19|-|TRBJ1-1|-
CASTPDRFGTEAFF
TGTGCCTCCACCCCTGACAGGTTTGGCACTGAAGCTTTCTTT
>TRBV7-2|-|TRBJ1-4|-
CASSLVSGDGEKLFF
TGTGCCAGCAGCTTAGTATCTGGGGACGGGGAAAAACTGTTTTTT
>TRBV19|-|TRBJ1-3|-
CASSIQPLSGNTIYF
TGTGCCAGTAGTATACAACCGCTCTCTGGAAACACCATATATTTT
>TRBV7-9|-|TRBJ2-3|-
CASSLASQTTDTQYF
TGTGCCAGCAGCTTAGCGTCCCAGACCACAGATACGCAGTATTTT
>TRBV5-1|-|TRBJ2-1|-
CASRPNLQGNEQFF
TGCGCCAGCAGACCGAACCTTCAGGGCAATGAGCAGTTCTTC
>TRBV27|-|TRBJ1-2|few
CASSRTTHIGYTF
TGTGCCAGCAGCCGAACAACTCACATTGGCTACACCTTC
>TRBV6-5|-|TRBJ2-3|-
CASSYWGGRDTQYF
TGTGCCAGCAGTTACTGGGGGGGCCGTGATACGCAGTATTTT
>TRBV11-2|-|TRBJ2-7|-
CASSLDRWRGTYEQYF
TGTGCCAGCAGCTTAGATCGGTGGAGGGGAACCTACGAGCAGTACTTC
>TRBV4-3|-|TRBJ2-7|-
CASSQDFEGMTYEQYF
TGCGCCAGCAGCCAAGATTTCGAGGGGATGACCTACGAGCAGTACTTC